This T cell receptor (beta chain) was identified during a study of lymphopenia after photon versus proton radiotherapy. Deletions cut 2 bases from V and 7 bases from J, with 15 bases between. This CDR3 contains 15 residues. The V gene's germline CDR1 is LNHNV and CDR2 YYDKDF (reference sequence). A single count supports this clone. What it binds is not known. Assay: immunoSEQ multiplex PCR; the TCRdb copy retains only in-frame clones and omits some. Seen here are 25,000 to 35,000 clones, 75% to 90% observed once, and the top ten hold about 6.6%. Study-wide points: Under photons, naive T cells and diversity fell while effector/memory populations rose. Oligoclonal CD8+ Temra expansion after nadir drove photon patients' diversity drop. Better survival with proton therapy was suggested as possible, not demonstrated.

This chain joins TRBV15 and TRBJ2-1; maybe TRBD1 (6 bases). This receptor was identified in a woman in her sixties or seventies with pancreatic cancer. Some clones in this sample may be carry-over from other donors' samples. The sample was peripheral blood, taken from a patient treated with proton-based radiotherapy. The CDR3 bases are TGTGCCACCAGCAGACCCATGGGGACAAGGAATGAGCAGTTCTTC. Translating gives CATSRPMGTRNEQFF.